The next 5 T cell receptor beta chains were all read from a single sample in a study of T cell repertoires in cytomegalovirus infection. A single record per CDR3 protein comes from TCRdb applying MiXCR to the reads. The data hold 150,000 to 200,000 distinct CDR3 sequences, with roughly 9.8% observed a single time. Source material: PBMCs. These receptors came from a human donor in good health (CMV status not recorded). Some clones in this sample may be carry-over from other donors' samples.

There are many counts of this clonotype. V gene TRBV28 combines with J gene TRBJ2-5; D may match TRBD1 or TRBD2 (6 bases each). V was trimmed by 4 bases and J by 5 bases, leaving 17 bases between them. This CDR3 region has 15 residues. Germline CDR1 MDHEN, CDR2 SYDVKM. The CDR3 bases are TGTGCCAGCAGTTCCTCCAAGGGGGGCCGTGAGACCCAGTACTTC. Its protein is CASSSSKGGRETQYF.

This clonotype was observed a handful of times. V usage is TRBV12-3 or TRBV12-4 and J usage is TRBJ2-1; 8 bases align to TRBD1. The junction had 13 bases not matched to a gene; V was cut back by 0 bases and J by 6 bases. CDR3 length: 18 residues. As DNA, the CDR3 is TGTGCCAGCAGTTTAGCCCCCGTGGACAGGGCAGGTGGCAATGAGCAGTTCTTC. This gives the protein CASSLAPVDRAGGNEQFF.

This clonotype was seen at least ten times. The rearrangement uses TRBV7-2 and TRBJ1-1, with a tentative D call TRBD1 (6 bases). Germline assignment: CDR1 SGHTA and CDR2 FQGNSA. V dropped 6 bases and J dropped 0 bases, with 11 bases sitting between them. This CDR3 contains 14 residues. The CDR3 DNA is TGTGCCAGCAGTTTAACAGGGATGAACACTGAAGCTTTCTTT. As protein: CASSLTGMNTEAFF.

The CDR3 protein is CAISVRADTGELFF. The CDR3 region has the DNA TGTGCCATCAGTGTTAGGGCCGACACCGGGGAGCTGTTTTTT. The chain links TRBV10-3 to TRBJ2-2; no reliable D call. The CDR3 runs to 14 residues. Trimming cost V 4 bases and J 3 bases, with 9 bases left between them. Looked up from germline, CDR1 is ENHRY and CDR2 is SYGVKD.

The chain recombines TRBV28 with TRBJ1-5; D perhaps matches TRBD1 (6 bases). Trimming removed 6 bases from V and 6 bases from J, with 18 bases in between. The CDR3 has 15 residues. Germline CDR1 MDHEN, CDR2 SYDVKM. CDR3 loop: CASSSLNRAGQPQHF. Written as DNA, the CDR3 is TGTGCCAGCAGCTCACTTAACAGGGCAGGTCAGCCCCAGCATTTT.